What follows are 25 T cell receptor beta chains derived from one specimen sequenced in a study of T cells in Graves' hyperthyroidism and ophthalmopathy. Amplification yielded TCR beta CDR3 regions, with RNA transcripts as the source. The primer set for the first-round RT-PCR of the TCR CDR3 was HTBI. TCRdb itself ran the multiplex PCR reads through MiXCR, one entry per CDR3 protein. The sample shows 310,000 or so distinct CDR3 sequences, more than 15% of them seen only once. Sample: blood. The receptors come from a woman aged 60-75 years with Graves' ophthalmopathy.

The sample holds a few counts of this clonotype. The gene calls are TRBV4-3 and TRBJ1-5; D gene ambiguous. V was shortened by 0 bases and J by 6 bases, with 12 bases between the two germline ends. CDR3 length: 15 residues. The V gene's germline CDR1 is LGHNA and CDR2 YSLEER. The CDR3 DNA reads as TGCGCCAGCAGCCAAGAGAGTTTGGGTCTTCAGCCCCAGCATTTT. Translated, it gives CASSQESLGLQPQHF.

This clonotype was counted many times. The genes are TRBV3-1 and TRBJ2-7; either TRBD1 or TRBD2 may fit D (5 bases each). V gave up 4 bases and J gave up 3 bases, with 13 bases separating them. Germline CDR1 reads LGHDT; CDR2 reads YNNKEL (reference sequence). The CDR3 is made up of 14 amino acids. The CDR3 loop is CASSPPGRLYEQYF. The CDR3 DNA sequence: TGTGCCAGCAGCCCACCGGGACGCCTCTACGAGCAGTACTTC.

This clonotype was detected ten times or more. The chain carries TRBV7-2 and TRBJ1-2; the match to TRBD1 covers 7 bases. The CDR3 sequence is 13 residues long. After removal of 5 bases from V and 8 bases from J, the junction contained 8 bases not matched to a gene. CDR1 and CDR2 from the germline V gene are SGHTA and FQGNSA. This chain's CDR3 is CASSEDRVKGYTF. In DNA, the CDR3 is TGTGCCAGCAGCGAAGACAGGGTCAAAGGCTACACCTTC.

In its sample, this clonotype was seen a few times. This chain uses TRBV4-3 with TRBJ2-7, with D unclear. The ends were cut back, 1 base at V and 2 bases at J, with 9 bases in the middle. The CDR3 is made up of 14 amino acids. Germline V gene lookup returns CDR1 LGHNA and CDR2 YSLEER. In nucleotides, the CDR3 is TGCGCCAGCAGCCAAGGAGGCGGCACCTACGAGCAGTACTTC. It translates to CASSQGGGTYEQYF.

This clonotype occurred many times. The chain employs TRBV28 and TRBJ2-7, with 8 bases fitting TRBD1. The CDR3 has 15 residues. Germline V gene data show CDR1 as MDHEN and CDR2 as SYDVKM. V lost 6 bases and J lost 4; bases outside the gene matches: 11. The CDR3 loop is CASRSTGGGFYEQYF. CDR3 in DNA: TGTGCCAGCAGGTCCACAGGGGGTGGATTTTACGAGCAGTACTTC.

Comments on this clonotype: A much more abundant neighbour one base away suggests this may be a read error. The V gene is TRBV7-2, the J gene TRBJ2-1; D could derive from TRBD1 or TRBD2 (5 bases each). The CDR3 loop spans 13 amino acids. V lost 3 bases to trimming and J lost 8 bases, with 11 bases between them. The germline CDR1 and CDR2 sequences are SGHTA and FQGNSA. CDR3 sequence reads: CASSLRGADEQFF. Written as DNA, the CDR3 is TGTGCCAGCAGCTTGAGAGGGGCAGATGAGCAGTTCTTC.

This clonotype came up a few times. This chain connects TRBV19 to TRBJ2-3; unclear D gene. The CDR3 is made up of 15 amino acids. Trimming left V 7 bases short and J 0 bases short, with 14 bases between. The germline gives CDR1 LNHDA, CDR2 SQIVND (reference sequence). The CDR3 loop is CASTSTGVSTDTQYF. The CDR3 DNA reads as TGTGCCAGTACCTCGACTGGAGTGAGCACAGATACGCAGTATTTT.

The gene calls are TRBV5-4 and TRBJ2-7, with D maybe TRBD2 (5 bases). CDR3 length: 14 residues. The V end was cut by 2 bases, the J end by 6 bases, with 15 bases between. The V gene's germline CDR1 is SGHNT and CDR2 YYREEE (reference sequence). CDR3 residues: CASSFLAGEGEQYF. The CDR3 nucleotides are TGTGCCAGCAGCTTCTTGGCGGGCGAGGGCGAGCAGTACTTC.

This clonotype was counted at least ten times. V usage is TRBV5-8 and J usage is TRBJ1-4; 7 nucleotides line up with TRBD1. Per the germline V gene, CDR1 is SGHTS and CDR2 is YDEGEE. V lost 2 bases, J lost 2 bases, and 3 bases stayed unmatched. The CDR3 spans 15 residues. The CDR3 loop is CASSFPGQTNEKLFF. For the CDR3, the DNA is TGTGCCAGCAGCTTCCCGGGACAGACTAATGAAAAACTGTTTTTT. The whole variable domain, remainder taken from reference TRBV5-8 and TRBJ1-4, is EAGVTQSPTHLIKTRGQQATLRCSPISGHTSVYWYQQALGLGLQFLLWYDEGEERNRGNFPPRFSGRQFPNYSSELNVNALELEDSALYLCASSFPGQTNEKLFFGSGTQLSVL.

This clonotype was seen at least ten times. This sequence joins TRBV7-2 and TRBJ2-5; TRBD2 might be the D (6 bases). This CDR3 has 14 residues. CDR1 is SGHTA and CDR2 is FQGNSA in the germline V gene. V lost 6 bases and J 1 base, leaving 12 bases between the germline ends. The CDR3 reads CASSKGGTQETQYF. The CDR3 DNA follows: TGTGCCAGCAGTAAAGGCGGGACCCAAGAGACCCAGTACTTC.

The CDR3 DNA is TGTGCCAGCAGCTTTAGTGGGAGTCCACTAGCCCTCACCGGGGAGCTGTTTTTT. As protein: CASSFSGSPLALTGELFF. The chain is built from TRBV7-9 and TRBJ2-2, with D possibly matching TRBD2 (6 bases). This CDR3 is 18 amino acids long. The V end was cut by 3 bases, the J end by 4 bases, with 21 bases between. The germline V gene encodes CDR1 SEHNR and CDR2 FQNEAQ (reference sequence).

This clonotype was observed at least ten times. The chain joins TRBV20-1 to TRBJ2-7; D not certain. V shed 5 bases and J shed 5 bases, with 19 bases lying between them. Germline assignment: CDR1 DFQATT and CDR2 SNEGSKA (reference sequence). CDR3 length equals 14 residues. The CDR3 DNA reads as TGCAGTGCTCTGGGGTTTGTGGGGATCCACGAGCAGTACTTC. It yields the protein CSALGFVGIHEQYF.

This chain uses TRBV28 with TRBJ1-1, with D perhaps matching TRBD1 (5 bases). The V end was cut by 0 bases, the J end by 7 bases, with 9 bases between. The CDR3 totals 13 residues. Germline assignment: CDR1 MDHEN and CDR2 SYDVKM. This CDR3 reads CASSLWGEDEAFF. DNA of the CDR3: TGTGCCAGCAGTTTATGGGGGGAGGATGAAGCTTTCTTT. The full variable domain, its missing parts supplied by reference TRBV28 and TRBJ1-1, is DVKVTQSSRYLVKRTGEKVFLECVQDMDHENMFWYRQDPGLGLRLIYFSYDVKMKEKGDIPEGYSVSREKKERFSLILESASTNQTSMYLCASSLWGEDEAFFGQGTRLTVV.

The sample holds a few counts of this clonotype. With a much larger clone just one base away, this may be a read error. The chain links TRBV7-2 to TRBJ1-5; 10 bases map to TRBD1. This CDR3 has 14 residues. Unmatched junction bases numbered 9, after V lost 7 bases and J lost 9 bases. Germline-derived CDR1 and CDR2 are SGHTA and FQGNSA. The CDR3 coding sequence is TGTGCCAGCACCGAGACAGGGGGCTTTCGGCCCCAGCATTTT. This translates into CASTETGGFRPQHF.

V and J are TRBV19 and TRBJ1-5, with a possible D match to TRBD1 (5 bases). Trimming left V 9 bases short and J 0 bases short, with 21 bases between. Looked up from germline, CDR1 is LNHDA and CDR2 is SQIVND (reference sequence). CDR3 length: 17 amino acids. The CDR3 sequence: CASLQRDRSYSNQPQHF. CDR3 in DNA: TGTGCCAGCCTACAACGCGACAGAAGCTATAGCAATCAGCCCCAGCATTTT.

The chain joins TRBV24-1 to TRBJ2-2; 8 bases map to TRBD1. Germline V gene data show CDR1 as KGHDR and CDR2 as SFDVKD. The CDR3 consists of 17 residues. J lost 5 bases, V lost 6 bases, and 13 bases had no gene match. The CDR3 spells CATSYSTGQGGTGELFF. For the CDR3, the DNA is TGTGCCACCAGTTACTCAACCGGACAGGGAGGAACCGGGGAGCTGTTTTTT.

In its sample, this clonotype was seen many times. The V call is TRBV27, the J call TRBJ2-7; D may be TRBD1 (6 bases). Trimming removed 2 bases from V and 5 bases from J, with 13 bases in between. CDR1 and CDR2 (germline): MNHEY, SMNVEV (reference sequence). This CDR3 region has 14 residues. The CDR3 spells CASSLGQGIHEQYF. CDR3 coding DNA: TGTGCCAGCAGTTTAGGTCAGGGGATCCACGAGCAGTACTTC.

This clonotype was seen many times. The gene calls are TRBV7-9 and TRBJ1-2; TRBD1 might be the D (5 bases). The CDR3 consists of 13 residues. CDR1 and CDR2 (germline): SEHNR, FQNEAQ (reference sequence). V was pared by 2 bases and J by 6 bases, with 10 bases between. The CDR3 nucleotides read TGTGCCAGCAGCTTAACCGGGGGGGATGGCTACACCTTC. It codes for CASSLTGGDGYTF. The entire variable domain, with the rest obtained from reference TRBV7-9 and TRBJ1-2, is as follows: DTGVSQNPRHKITKRGQNVTFRCDPISEHNRLYWYRQTLGQGPEFLTYFQNEAQLEKSRLLSDRFSAERPKGSFSTLEIQRTEQGDSAMYLCASSLTGGDGYTFGSGTRLTVV.

This clonotype was seen many times. The CDR3 DNA reads as TGTGCCAGCAGCTTGGCCGGATACTACAATGAGCAGTTCTTC. The encoded protein is CASSLAGYYNEQFF. This chain uses TRBV7-8 with TRBJ2-1; D unclear. In germline, CDR1 is SGHVS, CDR2 FQNEAQ. Deletions cut 3 bases from V and 3 bases from J, with 9 bases between. CDR3 length equals 14 residues.

Ten or more counts support this clonotype. The V and J genes are TRBV7-2 and TRBJ1-2, with TRBD1 matching 9 bases. V shed 4 bases and J 3 bases; nucleotides not matched to a gene: 3. CDR3 size: 14 residues. CDR1 is SGHTA and CDR2 is FQGNSA in the germline V gene. CDR3 bases: TGTGCCAGCAGCTACCGGGACAGGGACTATGGCTACACCTTC. Its protein is CASSYRDRDYGYTF. The variable domain in full, with the rest retrieved from reference TRBV7-2 and TRBJ1-2, is GAGVSQSPSNKVTEKGKDVELRCDPISGHTALYWYRQSLGQGLEFLIYFQGNSAPDKSGLPSDRFSAERTGGSVSTLTIQRTQQEDSAVYLCASSYRDRDYGYTFGSGTRLTVV.

In the case of this clonotype: Being one base from a much bigger clone, this may be a read error. The V and J genes are TRBV6-1 and TRBJ1-1; D possibly corresponds to TRBD1 (6 bases). Germline loops: CDR1 MNHNS, CDR2 SASEGT. The CDR3 has 13 residues. Trimming stripped 6 bases from V and 3 bases from J, with 11 bases between. This CDR3 is CASSPGTYTEAFF. The DNA for the CDR3 is TGTGCCAGCAGCCCCGGGACATACACTGAAGCTTTCTTT.

The V gene is TRBV7-2, the J gene TRBJ2-2; 8 positions agree with TRBD1. Germline values: CDR1 SGHTA, CDR2 FQGNSA. Unmatched junction bases numbered 5, after V lost 2 bases and J lost 3 bases. The CDR3 spans 16 residues. The CDR3 bases are TGTGCCAGCAGCTTATCAGGGGGCGCTCACACCGGGGAGCTGTTTTTT. This encodes CASSLSGGAHTGELFF.

This clonotype was detected ten times or more. The rearrangement links TRBV28 to TRBJ1-2; tentatively, D is TRBD1 (5 bases). Trimming removed 1 base at V and 4 bases at J, with 10 bases between. The length of the CDR3 is 14 residues. The germline CDR1 and CDR2 sequences are MDHEN and SYDVKM. Written as DNA, the CDR3 is TGTGCCAGCAGTTTATCGGGGGGTGGCTATGGCTACACCTTC. It specifies CASSLSGGGYGYTF.

This clonotype was observed many times. This rearrangement joins TRBV12-3 or TRBV12-4 to TRBJ2-5; 7 nucleotides agree with TRBD1. This CDR3 comprises 13 residues. V was clipped by 5 bases and J by 3 bases; unmatched bases: 3. CDR3 DNA sequence: TGTGCCAGCAGTGAGACAGGGAAAGAGACCCAGTACTTC. As protein: CASSETGKETQYF.

Many counts were recorded for this clonotype. The chain recombines TRBV2 with TRBJ1-6, with 9 bases matching TRBD1. CDR3 size: 14 residues. V lost 3 bases, J lost 9 bases, and 3 bases stayed unmatched. Germline lookup yields CDR1 SNHLY and CDR2 FYNNEI. CDR3 DNA sequence: TGTGCCAGCAGTGAGGCGACAGGGGGTTCACCCCTCCACTTT. Protein product: CASSEATGGSPLHF.